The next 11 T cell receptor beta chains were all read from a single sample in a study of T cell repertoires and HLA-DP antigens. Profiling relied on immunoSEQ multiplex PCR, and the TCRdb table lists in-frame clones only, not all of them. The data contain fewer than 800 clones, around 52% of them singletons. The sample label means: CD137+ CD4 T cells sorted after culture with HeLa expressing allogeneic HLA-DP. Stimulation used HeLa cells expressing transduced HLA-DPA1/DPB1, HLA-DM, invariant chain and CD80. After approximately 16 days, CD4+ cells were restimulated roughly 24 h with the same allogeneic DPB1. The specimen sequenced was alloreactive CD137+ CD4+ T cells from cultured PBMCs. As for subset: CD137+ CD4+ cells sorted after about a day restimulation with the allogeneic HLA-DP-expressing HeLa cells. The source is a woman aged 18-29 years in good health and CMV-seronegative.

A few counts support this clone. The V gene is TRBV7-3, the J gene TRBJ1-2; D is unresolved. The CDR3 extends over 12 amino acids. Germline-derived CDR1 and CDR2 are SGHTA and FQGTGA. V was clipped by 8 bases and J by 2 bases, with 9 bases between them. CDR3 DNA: TGTGCCAGCGGATCGAGGAACTATGGCTACACCTTC. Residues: CASGSRNYGYTF. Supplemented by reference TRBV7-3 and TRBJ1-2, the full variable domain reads GAGVSQTPSNKVTEKGKYVELRCDPISGHTALYWYRQSLGQGPEFLIYFQGTGAADDSGLPNDRFFAVRPEGSVSTLKIQRTERGDSAVYLCASGSRNYGYTFGSGTRLTVV.

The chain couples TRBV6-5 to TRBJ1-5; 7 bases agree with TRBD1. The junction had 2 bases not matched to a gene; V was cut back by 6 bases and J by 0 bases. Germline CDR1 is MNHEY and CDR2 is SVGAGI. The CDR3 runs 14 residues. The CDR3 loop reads CASSRGDSNQPQHF. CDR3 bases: TGTGCCAGCAGCAGGGGGGATAGCAATCAGCCCCAGCATTTT.

The CDR3 sequence is CASSRDRGYGYTF. CDR3 nucleotide sequence: TGTGCCAGCAGCCGGGACAGGGGGTACGGCTACACCTTC. The chain carries TRBV6-4 and TRBJ1-2, with 11 positions matching TRBD1. Looked up from germline, CDR1 is MRHNA and CDR2 is SNTAGT. The CDR3 is 13 amino acids. V shed 6 bases and J 8 bases; nucleotides not matched to a gene: 5.

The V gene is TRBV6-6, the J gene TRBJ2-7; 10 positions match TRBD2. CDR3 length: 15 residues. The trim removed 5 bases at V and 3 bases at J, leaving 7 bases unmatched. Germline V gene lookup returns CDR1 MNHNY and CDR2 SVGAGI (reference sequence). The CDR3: CASSQPGLANYEQYF. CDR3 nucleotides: TGTGCCAGCAGTCAACCGGGACTAGCGAACTACGAGCAGTACTTC.

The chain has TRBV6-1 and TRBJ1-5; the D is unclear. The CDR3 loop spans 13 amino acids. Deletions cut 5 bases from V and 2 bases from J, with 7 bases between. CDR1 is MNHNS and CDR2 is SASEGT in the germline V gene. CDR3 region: CASSMEGNQPQHF. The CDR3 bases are TGTGCCAGCAGTATGGAGGGCAATCAGCCCCAGCATTTT.

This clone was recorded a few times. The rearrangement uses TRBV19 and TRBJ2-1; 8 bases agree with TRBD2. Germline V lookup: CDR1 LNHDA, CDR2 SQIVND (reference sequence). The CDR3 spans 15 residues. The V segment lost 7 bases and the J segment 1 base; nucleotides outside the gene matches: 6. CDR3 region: CASKSGSSSYNEQFF. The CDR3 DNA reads TGTGCCAGTAAAAGCGGGAGTTCATCCTACAATGAGCAGTTCTTC.

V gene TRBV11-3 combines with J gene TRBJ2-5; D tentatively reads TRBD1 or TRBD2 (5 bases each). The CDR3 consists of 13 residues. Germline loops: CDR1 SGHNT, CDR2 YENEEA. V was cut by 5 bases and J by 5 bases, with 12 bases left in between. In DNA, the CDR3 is TGTGCCAGCAGCCGAGGGGTCCGGGAGACCCAGTACTTC. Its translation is CASSRGVRETQYF.

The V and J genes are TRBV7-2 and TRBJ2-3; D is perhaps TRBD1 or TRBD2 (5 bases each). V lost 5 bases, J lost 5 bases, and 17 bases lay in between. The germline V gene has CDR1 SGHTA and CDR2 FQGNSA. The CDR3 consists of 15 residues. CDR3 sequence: CASSSRGVMIDTQYF. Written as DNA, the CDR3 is TGTGCCAGCAGCAGCCGGGGCGTGATGATAGATACGCAGTATTTT.

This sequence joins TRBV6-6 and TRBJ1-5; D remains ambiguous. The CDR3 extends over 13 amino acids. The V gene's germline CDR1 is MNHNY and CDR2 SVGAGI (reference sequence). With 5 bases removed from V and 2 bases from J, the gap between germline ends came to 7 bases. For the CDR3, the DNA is TGTGCCAGCAGTATGGAGGGCAATCAGCCCCAGCATTTT. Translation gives CASSMEGNQPQHF.

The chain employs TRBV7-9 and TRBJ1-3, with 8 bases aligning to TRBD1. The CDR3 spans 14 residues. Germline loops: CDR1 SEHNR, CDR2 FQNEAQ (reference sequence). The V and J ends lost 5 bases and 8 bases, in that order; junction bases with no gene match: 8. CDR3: CASSDRDRRDTIYF. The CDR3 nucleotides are TGTGCCAGCAGCGATCGGGACAGGAGGGACACCATATATTTT.

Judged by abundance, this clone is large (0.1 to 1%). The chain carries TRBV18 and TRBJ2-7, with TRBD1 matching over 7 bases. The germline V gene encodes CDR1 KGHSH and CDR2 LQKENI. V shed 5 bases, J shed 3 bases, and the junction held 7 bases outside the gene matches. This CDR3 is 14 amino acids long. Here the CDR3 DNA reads TGTGCCAGCTCATCGACAGGGTCTAACTACGAGCAGTACTTC. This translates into CASSSTGSNYEQYF.